This TCR beta chain emerged from a study of vaccination and CD4 T cells after COVID-19. Study summary: The makeup of the convalescents was six males and four females, two of them Hispanic.

The V end lost 2 bases, the J end lost 7 bases, and 8 bases lay between the germline ends. The CDR3 loop spans 12 amino acids. The assay that was used to sequence DNA from cultured CD4+ T cells was the Oncomine TCR Beta short-read assay. MiXCR was run by TCRdb on the PCR reads, yielding one entry per CDR3 protein. Among around 15,000 distinct CDR3 sequences listed, roughly a fifth were seen once. As concerns this clonotype: Its specificity is not known.

Indicated treatment: approximately nine-day PBMC culture with coronavirus spike peptide pools or control peptides (ViraFEST assay). The rearrangement links TRBV12-3 or TRBV12-4 to TRBJ1-2, with D tentatively TRBD1 (6 bases). Here the sequenced sample was CD4+ T cells from blood, cultured in vitro, taken before SARS-CoV-2 vaccination. This TCR was recovered from a human donor who received a COVID-19 vaccine. The chain's CDR3 is CASSLQGLGYTF. In nucleotides, the CDR3 is TGTGCCAGCAGTTTACAGGGGCTTGGCTACACCTTC.